Below, one TCR beta chain is given with its context. The sample is drawn from a study of TIL therapy for anti-PD-1-resistant metastatic lung cancer. Documented time point: pre-treatment sample, taken before nivolumab and TIL therapy. Pleural nodules or supraclavicular lymph nodes made up most of the excised metastases sampled. Germline values: CDR1 LGHNA, CDR2 YSLEER. The CDR3 contains 14 residues. V lost 3 bases and J lost 7, with 13 bases in between. The libraries were made with immunoSEQ v3. Survey-level samples got roughly 1.9 million read pairs; deep-level samples got roughly 4.5-6 million. TCRdb's table, derived via immunoSEQ multiplex PCR, lists solely in-frame clones and lacks some. This table holds around 13,000 clones, less than 70% found once.

The chain employs TRBV4-3 and TRBJ1-3; D ambiguous. The source of this sequence is a woman aged 25 to 80 with non-small cell lung cancer. The material was tumor tissue, obtained at baseline. The CDR3 loop reads CASSQEVVVNTIYF. DNA of the CDR3: TGCGCCAGCAGCCAGGAAGTAGTTGTGAACACCATATATTTT.